These T cell receptor beta chains were read from a single sample in a study of cytomegalovirus exposure and HLA in healthy donors. The assay was immunoSEQ multiplex PCR, and TCRdb's table has in-frame clones only and misses some. The table has around 150,000 clones, roughly 80% seen once. The sample taken for sequencing was PBMCs. These receptors all come from a woman between 25 and 40 years old in good health and CMV-seronegative. Each CDR3 is given with its conserved first and last residue. The D gene is left open where the match is weak.

d_call cdr3_length j_call v_call cdr3_aa cdr3_nt
TRBD1 13 TRBJ2-7 TRBV6-1 CATGQGRTYEQYF TGTGCCACCGGACAGGGGCGCACCTACGAGCAGTACTTC
TRBD2 14 TRBJ2-5 TRBV18 CASSPGAGGETQYF TGTGCCAGCTCACCCGGAGCGGGGGGAGAGACCCAGTACTTC
TRBD2 15 TRBJ2-7 TRBV19 CASSSGLAQAYEQYF TGTGCCAGTAGTTCAGGACTAGCCCAAGCCTACGAGCAGTACTTC
- 12 TRBJ1-2 TRBV2 CASSERVGGYTF TGTGCCAGCAGTGAGAGGGTAGGGGGCTACACCTTC
TRBD2 18 TRBJ2-7 TRBV5-6 CASRFRLAGGRASYEQYF TGTGCCAGCAGGTTTCGACTAGCGGGGGGCAGAGCTTCCTACGAGCAGTACTTC
- 14 TRBJ2-6 TRBV5-1 CASGRVSGANVLTF TGCGCCAGCGGGCGAGTCTCTGGGGCCAACGTCCTGACTTTC
- 16 TRBJ2-3 TRBV7-2 CASSFKGGSSTDTQYF TGTGCCAGCAGCTTTAAGGGGGGGAGCAGCACAGATACGCAGTATTTT
- 18 TRBJ2-3 TRBV4-1 CASSQGDLIGEWGDTQYF TGCGCCAGCAGCCAAGGGGATCTGATCGGGGAATGGGGAGATACGCAGTATTTT
- 15 TRBJ1-6 TRBV10-3 CAISDPTGYNSPLHF TGTGCCATCAGTGACCCGACAGGCTATAATTCACCCCTCCACTTT
- 13 TRBJ1-1 TRBV7-3 CASSLNGVTEAFF TGTGCCAGCAGCTTAAATGGAGTCACTGAAGCTTTCTTT
- 15 TRBJ1-5 TRBV6-1 CASKDTGLRGQPQHF TGTGCCAGCAAGGATACAGGCCTTAGGGGACAGCCCCAGCATTTT